This T cell receptor beta chain stems from a study of CD8+CD57+ T cells in acquired aplastic anemia (dated by TCRdb to the late 2010s). The study in broad terms: On average, sorted CD4+ and CD8+ cells yielded 3.2 ug of extracted DNA, with a range of roughly 0.17 to 27.4 ug. For healthy donor samples, the average read count was about 10.8 million for CD4+ cells and approximately 11 million for CD8+ cells. The investigation overall reported the following: Although 25 to 30 CD8+ CDR3 sequences were shared by patients and controls, these sequences appeared highly expressed in patients and within the immunodominant clones of patients. No significant difference in CD8+ Simpson's diversity was found between patients and healthy controls (P=0.060).

TCR repertoires of sorted CD4+ and CD8+ blood T cells from severe aplastic anemia patients and healthy subjects were deep-sequenced in the study. Ficoll-Paque density gradient centrifugation was used to isolate peripheral blood mononuclear cells. CD4+ and CD8+ T cells were sorted by FACS or magnetic beads before DNA extraction. According to the germline V gene (reference sequence), CDR1 reads DFQATT and CDR2 reads SNEGSKA. The CDR3, cysteine through phenylalanine, is 14 amino acids long. Only the CDR3 part of the read is kept: 42 bases, read in frame from the first base. Points on this clonotype: The antigen this receptor binds is unknown. An end of the junction differs from the germline gene, which may be a read error.

Genomic DNA was used as template for profiling of TCR beta VDJ combinations and CDR3 sequences. An Illumina HiSeq 2000 was the platform used for TCR repertoire sequencing. The original methods were these. TRBV/TRBJ rearrangement plots, CDR3 size and DJ length profiles, and Simpson's diversity index were used to assess repertoires. The most abundant DNA sequence in the deep sequencing data was defined as the immunodominant clone. CDR3 amino acid sequences were screened for sharing across subjects and were compared with published repertoires and the VDJdb database. TCRdb's own reprocessing of the public reads used fastp at Q25 and MiXCR and kept productive beta chains. Every entry covers one CDR3 protein and lists the most common genes and DNA from its rows. The authors' filters were not applied to this entry. Within this sample are some 240,000 distinct CDR3 sequences, with almost 35% of them counted one time only. Together, the top ten hold 1% to 1.3% of the sample.

The clonotype originates from a human donor in good health, serving as a control. The source material was sorted CD4+, CD8+, or CD8+CD57+ T cells (not recorded which) from PBMCs. The chain links TRBV20-1 with TRBJ1-1; a stretch of 10 junction bases matches TRBD1. The CDR3: CSATRQGARTEALF. The nucleotide sequence reads TGCAGTGCCACAAGACAGGGGGCGAGGACTGAAGCTCTCTTT.